The 23 T cell receptor beta chains presented below share a single source sample, sequenced in a study of blood T cell repertoires in COVID-19. Libraries were prepared by immunoSEQ multiplex PCR; TCRdb keeps only in-frame clonotypes and omits some of them. The data contain about 290,000 clones, 80% to 90% of them singletons. Input material: peripheral blood. The receptors were sampled from a man aged 35 to 55 with acute or convalescent COVID-19.

The V and J genes are TRBV18 and TRBJ2-7, with TRBD2 matching 12 bases. CDR3 size: 13 residues. The trim removed 6 bases at V and 4 bases at J, leaving 1 base unmatched. Germline CDR1 KGHSH, CDR2 LQKENI. CDR3 DNA sequence: TGTGCCAGCTCCGGGACTAGCGGGTACGAGCAGTACTTC. It encodes CASSGTSGYEQYF.

This CDR3 reads CASGRQSYEQYF. CDR3 nucleotides: TGTGCTAGTGGACGACAGTCCTACGAGCAGTACTTC. The V gene is TRBV12-5, the J gene TRBJ2-7; D perhaps matches TRBD1 (5 bases). Germline V CDR1 and CDR2: LGHNT, FRNRAP. This CDR3 region has 12 residues. V lost 6 bases to trimming and J lost 1 base, with 7 bases between them.

This clone was seen a single time. The V call is TRBV6-6, the J call TRBJ1-2; D is undetermined. The germline V gene has CDR1 MNHNY and CDR2 SVGAGI (reference sequence). The CDR3 is 13 amino acids. With 0 bases removed from V and 8 bases from J, the gap between germline ends came to 10 bases. Written as DNA, the CDR3 is TGTGCCAGCAGTTACTCGACACAGAAAGGCTACACCTTC. Amino acids: CASSYSTQKGYTF.

This chain links TRBV5-4 with TRBJ1-2; D gene uncertain. The V gene's germline CDR1 is SGHNT and CDR2 YYREEE (reference sequence). This CDR3 has 15 amino acids. The V gene lost 0 bases and the J gene lost 5 bases, with 14 bases spanning the gap. Here the CDR3 DNA reads TGTGCCAGCAGCTTGGAAGGGAGGCCCGGGTATGGCTACACCTTC. Translating it yields CASSLEGRPGYGYTF.

The rearrangement joins TRBV19 to TRBJ1-4, with 10 bases aligning to TRBD1. V shed 6 bases, J shed 2 bases, and the junction held 9 bases outside the gene matches. This CDR3 spans 17 amino acids. Germline CDR1 LNHDA, CDR2 SQIVND (reference sequence). For the CDR3, the DNA is TGTGCCAGTAGGGCCCCCCGACAGGGGGCGACTAATGAAAAACTGTTTTTT. It codes for CASRAPRQGATNEKLFF.

In its sample, this clone was seen once. The genes are TRBV11-1 and TRBJ1-1; TRBD1 agrees at 9 bases. Germline CDR1 and CDR2: SGHAT and FQDESV (reference sequence). The CDR3 contains 15 residues. The trim removed 5 bases at V and 1 base at J, leaving 5 bases unmatched. The CDR3 region is CASSPQGAGNTEAFF. Written as DNA, the CDR3 is TGTGCCAGCAGCCCACAGGGGGCCGGGAACACTGAAGCTTTCTTT.

This clone showed up just a few times. This chain uses TRBV19 with TRBJ1-1; a possible D gene is TRBD1 (6 bases). Trimming stripped 5 bases from V and 7 bases from J, with 11 bases between. Germline assignment: CDR1 LNHDA and CDR2 SQIVND (reference sequence). The CDR3 sequence is 12 residues long. The CDR3 DNA follows: TGTGCCAGTAGTTTCCGGACAGTTGAAGCTTTCTTT. Translated, it gives CASSFRTVEAFF.

The rearrangement uses TRBV27 and TRBJ2-7; maybe TRBD1 (6 bases). V was pared by 6 bases and J by 7 bases, with 22 bases between. CDR1 MNHEY and CDR2 SMNVEV come from the germline V gene (reference sequence). The CDR3 spans 15 residues. CDR3 nucleotide sequence: TGTGCCAGCAGCCCGCACCTCGGACAGCCGGGGGAGCAGTACTTC. Its translation is CASSPHLGQPGEQYF.

The chain carries TRBV18 and TRBJ1-1; D uncertain. Germline assignment: CDR1 KGHSH and CDR2 LQKENI. The CDR3 length is 14 residues. The V end lost 4 bases, the J end lost 2 bases, and 11 bases lay between the germline ends. CDR3 sequence: CASSLGGVNTEAFF. CDR3 in DNA: TGTGCCAGCTCACTCGGCGGGGTAAACACTGAAGCTTTCTTT.

The genes are TRBV15 and TRBJ1-5, with D possibly matching TRBD1 (6 bases). The CDR3 is made up of 14 amino acids. Germline values: CDR1 LNHNV, CDR2 YYDKDF (reference sequence). Trimming stripped 4 bases from V and 5 bases from J, with 12 bases between. The CDR3 DNA is TGTGCCACCAGCACCGAGACAGGATATCAGCCCCAGCATTTT. This gives the protein CATSTETGYQPQHF.

This clone has just one count. The chain employs TRBV24-1 and TRBJ2-1; TRBD1 is a possible D gene (5 bases). Per the germline V gene, CDR1 is KGHDR and CDR2 is SFDVKD. V was pared by 5 bases and J by 4 bases, with 17 bases between. The CDR3 consists of 16 residues. The DNA of the CDR3 is TGTGCCACCAGTGGGACACAGCAAAGAAGGTACAATGAGCAGTTCTTC. This codes for CATSGTQQRRYNEQFF.

The chain employs TRBV15 and TRBJ2-2; 8 bases map to TRBD1. With V trimmed by 2 bases and J by 6 bases, 8 bases remained unmatched. Germline V gene data show CDR1 as LNHNV and CDR2 as YYDKDF (reference sequence). There are 16 residues in the CDR3. The CDR3 nucleotides are TGTGCCACCAGCAGATGGACAGGGTCGGTGGCCGGGGAGCTGTTTTTT. It translates to CATSRWTGSVAGELFF.

This chain connects TRBV9 to TRBJ1-1; D not certain. Germline V gene sequence: CDR1 SGDLS, CDR2 YYNGEE. Between the trimmed V and J ends, which lost 3 bases and 4 bases, there was a span of 13 bases. This CDR3 region has 14 residues. CDR3 in amino acids: CASSAEGSGTEAFF. The CDR3 coding sequence is TGTGCCAGCAGCGCCGAGGGCTCGGGCACTGAAGCTTTCTTT.

The rearrangement joins TRBV19 to TRBJ1-2; TRBD1 agrees at 8 bases. The CDR3 spans 16 residues. Per germline, CDR1 LNHDA and CDR2 SQIVND (reference sequence). The ends lost 6 bases at V and 6 bases at J; junction bases unmatched: 15. The CDR3 sequence: CASSPTGDRSLHGYTF. CDR3 nucleotide sequence: TGTGCCAGTAGCCCAACAGGGGACAGGAGCCTCCATGGCTACACCTTC.

This chain connects TRBV7-8 to TRBJ2-7, with 10 nucleotides matching TRBD2. The CDR3 covers 15 residues. CDR1 and CDR2 from the germline V gene are SGHVS and FQNEAQ. Trimming took 3 bases from V and 3 from J; bases not matched to a gene: 5. CDR3: CASSFRTSGFYEQYF. The DNA for the CDR3 is TGTGCCAGCAGCTTCAGGACTAGCGGCTTCTACGAGCAGTACTTC.

As concerns this clone: Compared with germline, one end of the junction differs, possibly owing to a read error. The CDR3 DNA is TGTGCCAGCACCTTACCCGGGACAGGGGATGGCTACACCTTC. It is translated as CASTLPGTGDGYTF. The V gene is TRBV7-3, the J gene TRBJ1-2, with TRBD1 matching 10 bases. The CDR3 consists of 14 residues. Germline CDR1 and CDR2: SGHTA and FQGTGA.

The chain employs TRBV14 and TRBJ2-7; D not resolved. Germline V gives CDR1 SGHDN, CDR2 FVKESK. The CDR3 runs 11 residues. V lost 0 bases, J lost 7 bases, and 4 bases lay in between. CDR3 loop: CASSQDYEQYF. Here the CDR3 DNA reads TGTGCCAGCAGCCAAGATTATGAGCAGTACTTC.

The chain carries TRBV28 and TRBJ2-2, with D unresolved. Trimming took off 6 bases at V and 2 bases at J, with 10 bases between the two ends. Per germline, CDR1 MDHEN and CDR2 SYDVKM. The CDR3 length is 14 residues. The CDR3 nucleotides read TGTGCCAGCAGGCCCGATCTAAACACCGGGGAGCTGTTTTTT. Protein product: CASRPDLNTGELFF. Based on the CDR3 plus reference TRBV28 and TRBJ2-2, the full variable domain is DVKVTQSSRYLVKRTGEKVFLECVQDMDHENMFWYRQDPGLGLRLIYFSYDVKMKEKGDIPEGYSVSREKKERFSLILESASTNQTSMYLCASRPDLNTGELFFGEGSRLTVL.

The chain couples TRBV2 to TRBJ2-5, with D possibly being TRBD1 (5 bases). Germline V lookup: CDR1 SNHLY, CDR2 FYNNEI. The CDR3 covers 15 residues. V gave up 2 bases and J gave up 2 bases, with 12 bases separating them. The CDR3 nucleotides are TGTGCCAGCAGTGAACCCCTGGGGCGGCAAGAGACCCAGTACTTC. It specifies CASSEPLGRQETQYF. The whole variable domain, remainder taken from reference TRBV2 and TRBJ2-5, is EPEVTQTPSHQVTQMGQEVILRCVPISNHLYFYWYRQILGQKVEFLVSFYNNEISEKSEIFDDQFSVERPDGSNFTLKIRSTKLEDSAMYFCASSEPLGRQETQYFGPGTRLLVL.

This clone has just one count. V and J are TRBV27 and TRBJ1-2; 8 nucleotides line up with TRBD1. CDR3 size: 16 residues. With 4 bases clipped from V and 4 bases from J, the junction kept 11 bases outside the gene matches. Germline CDR1 MNHEY, CDR2 SMNVEV (reference sequence). The CDR3 DNA is TGTGCCAGCAGTTCCCAGGGGGGACAGGAGATCTATGGCTACACCTTC. This encodes CASSSQGGQEIYGYTF.

The chain links TRBV2 to TRBJ1-2; a possible D gene is TRBD1 (6 bases). This CDR3 has 15 residues. The germline V gene encodes CDR1 SNHLY and CDR2 FYNNEI. V lost 5 bases and J 2 bases, leaving 15 bases between the germline ends. The CDR3 sequence: CASSPRTAENYGYTF. Written as DNA, the CDR3 is TGTGCCAGCAGTCCAAGGACAGCTGAGAACTATGGCTACACCTTC.

The sample holds one count of this clone. This chain connects TRBV2 to TRBJ2-1, with D possibly matching TRBD2 (6 bases). This CDR3 comprises 12 residues. Trimming left V 4 bases short and J 5 bases short, with 6 bases between. Germline V lookup: CDR1 SNHLY, CDR2 FYNNEI. In DNA form, the CDR3 reads TGTGCCAGCAGTGGGACTAACAATGAGCAGTTCTTC. Amino acid sequence: CASSGTNNEQFF. The whole variable domain, remainder taken from reference TRBV2 and TRBJ2-1, is EPEVTQTPSHQVTQMGQEVILRCVPISNHLYFYWYRQILGQKVEFLVSFYNNEISEKSEIFDDQFSVERPDGSNFTLKIRSTKLEDSAMYFCASSGTNNEQFFGPGTRLTVL.

This chain connects TRBV5-1 to TRBJ2-3, with 15 positions matching TRBD2. The germline V gene has CDR1 SGHRS and CDR2 YFSETQ. V lost 1 base to trimming and J lost 7 bases; unmatched junction nucleotides: 7. This CDR3 is built from 17 residues. For the CDR3, the DNA is TGCGCCAGCAGCTTGCATAGGACTAGCGGGGGGGTGTATACGCAGTATTTT. This codes for CASSLHRTSGGVYTQYF.